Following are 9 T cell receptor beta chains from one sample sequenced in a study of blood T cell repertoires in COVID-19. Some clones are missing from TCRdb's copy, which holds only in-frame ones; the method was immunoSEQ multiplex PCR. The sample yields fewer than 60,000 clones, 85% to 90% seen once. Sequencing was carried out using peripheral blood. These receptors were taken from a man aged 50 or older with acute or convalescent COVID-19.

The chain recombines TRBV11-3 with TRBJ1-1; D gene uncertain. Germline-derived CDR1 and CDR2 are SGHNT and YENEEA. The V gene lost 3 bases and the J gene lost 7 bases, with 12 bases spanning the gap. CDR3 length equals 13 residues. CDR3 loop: CASSFRGPLEAFF. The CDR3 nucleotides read TGTGCCAGCAGCTTTAGAGGGCCCCTTGAAGCTTTCTTT.

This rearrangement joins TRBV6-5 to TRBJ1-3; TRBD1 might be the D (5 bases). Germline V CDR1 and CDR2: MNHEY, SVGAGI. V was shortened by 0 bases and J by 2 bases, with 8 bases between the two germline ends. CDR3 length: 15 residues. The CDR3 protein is CASSYSTTAGNTIYF. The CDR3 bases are TGTGCCAGCAGTTACTCTACGACAGCTGGAAACACCATATATTTT.

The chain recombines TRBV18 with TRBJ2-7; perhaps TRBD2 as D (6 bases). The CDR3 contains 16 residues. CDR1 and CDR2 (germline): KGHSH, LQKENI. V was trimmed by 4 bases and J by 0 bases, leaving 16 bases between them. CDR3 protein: CASSRNLAESSYEQYF. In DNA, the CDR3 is TGTGCCAGCTCACGAAACTTAGCGGAGAGCTCCTACGAGCAGTACTTC.

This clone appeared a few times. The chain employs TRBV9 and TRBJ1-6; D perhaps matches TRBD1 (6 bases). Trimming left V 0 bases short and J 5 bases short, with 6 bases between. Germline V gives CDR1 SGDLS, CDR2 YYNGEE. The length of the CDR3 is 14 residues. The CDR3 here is CASSVGTDNSPLHF. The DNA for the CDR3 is TGTGCCAGCAGCGTAGGGACAGATAATTCACCCCTCCACTTT.

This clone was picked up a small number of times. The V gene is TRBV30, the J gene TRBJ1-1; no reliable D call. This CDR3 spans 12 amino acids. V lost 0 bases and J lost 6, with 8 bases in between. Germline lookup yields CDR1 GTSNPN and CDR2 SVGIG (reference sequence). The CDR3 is CAWSVGRSEAFF. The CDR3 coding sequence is TGTGCCTGGAGTGTTGGGCGATCTGAAGCTTTCTTT.

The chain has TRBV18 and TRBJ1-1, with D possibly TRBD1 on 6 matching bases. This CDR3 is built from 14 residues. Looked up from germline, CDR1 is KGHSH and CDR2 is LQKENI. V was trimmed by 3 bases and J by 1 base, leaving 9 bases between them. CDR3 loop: CASSPGQQNTEAFF. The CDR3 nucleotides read TGTGCCAGCTCACCCGGACAGCAGAACACTGAAGCTTTCTTT.

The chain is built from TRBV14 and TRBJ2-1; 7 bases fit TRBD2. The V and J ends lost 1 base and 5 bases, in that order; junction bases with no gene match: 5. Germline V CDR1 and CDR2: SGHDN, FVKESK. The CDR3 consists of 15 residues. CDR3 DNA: TGTGCCAGCAGCCAAGTTGCTAGCGGTAACAATGAGCAGTTCTTC. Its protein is CASSQVASGNNEQFF.

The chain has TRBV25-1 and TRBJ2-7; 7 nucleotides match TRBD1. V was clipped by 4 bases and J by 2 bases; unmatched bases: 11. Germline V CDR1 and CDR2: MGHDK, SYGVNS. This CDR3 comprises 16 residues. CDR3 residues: CASSARDSGGPYEQYF. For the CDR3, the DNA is TGTGCCAGCAGTGCTCGGGATTCAGGGGGACCCTACGAGCAGTACTTC.

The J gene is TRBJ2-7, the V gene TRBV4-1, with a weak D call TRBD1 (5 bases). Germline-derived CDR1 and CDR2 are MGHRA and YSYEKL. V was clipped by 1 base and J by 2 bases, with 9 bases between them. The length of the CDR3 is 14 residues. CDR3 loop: CASSQGQLAYEQYF. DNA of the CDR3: TGCGCCAGCAGCCAAGGACAGTTGGCCTACGAGCAGTACTTC.